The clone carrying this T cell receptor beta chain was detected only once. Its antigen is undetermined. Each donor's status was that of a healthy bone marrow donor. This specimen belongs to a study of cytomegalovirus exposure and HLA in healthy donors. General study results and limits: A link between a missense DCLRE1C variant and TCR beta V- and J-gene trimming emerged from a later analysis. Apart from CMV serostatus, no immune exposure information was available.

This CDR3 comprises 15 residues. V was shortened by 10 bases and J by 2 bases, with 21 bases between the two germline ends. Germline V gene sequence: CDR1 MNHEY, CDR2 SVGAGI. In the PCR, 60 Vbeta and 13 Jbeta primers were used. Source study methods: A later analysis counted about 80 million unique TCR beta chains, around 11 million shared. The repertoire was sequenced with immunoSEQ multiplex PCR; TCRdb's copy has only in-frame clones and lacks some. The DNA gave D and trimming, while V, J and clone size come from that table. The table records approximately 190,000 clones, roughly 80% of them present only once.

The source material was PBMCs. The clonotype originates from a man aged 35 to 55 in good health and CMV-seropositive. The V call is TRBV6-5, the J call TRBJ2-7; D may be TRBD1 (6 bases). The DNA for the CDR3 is TGTGCCAAGAAGGGACAAGGAACGCCTACCTACGAGCAGTACTTC. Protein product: CAKKGQGTPTYEQYF.